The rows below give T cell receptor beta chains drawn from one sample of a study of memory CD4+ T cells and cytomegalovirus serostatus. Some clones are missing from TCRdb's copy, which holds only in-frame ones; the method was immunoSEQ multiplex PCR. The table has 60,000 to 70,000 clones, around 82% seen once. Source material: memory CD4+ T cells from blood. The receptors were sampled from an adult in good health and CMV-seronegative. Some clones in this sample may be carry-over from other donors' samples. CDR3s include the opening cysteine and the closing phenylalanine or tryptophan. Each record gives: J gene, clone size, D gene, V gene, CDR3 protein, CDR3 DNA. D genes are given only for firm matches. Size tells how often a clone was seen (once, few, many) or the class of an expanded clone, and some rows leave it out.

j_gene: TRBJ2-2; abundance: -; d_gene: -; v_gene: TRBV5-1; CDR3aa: CASSLGDRHTGELFF; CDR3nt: TGCGCCAGCAGCTTGGGCGACAGGCACACCGGGGAGCTGTTTTTT
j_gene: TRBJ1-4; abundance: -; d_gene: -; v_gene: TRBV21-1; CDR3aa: CASSKLGDADEKLFF; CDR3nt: TGTGCCAGCAGCAAACTAGGGGATGCCGATGAAAAACTGTTTTTT
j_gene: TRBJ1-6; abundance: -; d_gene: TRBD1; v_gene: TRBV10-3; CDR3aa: CAIKGTGQAPLHF; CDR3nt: TGTGCCATCAAAGGGACAGGGCAGGCACCCCTCCACTTT
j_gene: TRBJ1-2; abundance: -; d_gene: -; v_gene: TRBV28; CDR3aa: CASSLETGYGYTF; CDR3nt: TGTGCCAGCAGTTTAGAAACAGGCTATGGCTACACCTTC
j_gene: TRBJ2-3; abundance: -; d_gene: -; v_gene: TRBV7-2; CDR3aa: CASSFSRVGRTDTQYF; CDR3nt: TGTGCCAGCAGCTTCTCTCGGGTTGGGCGCACAGATACGCAGTATTTT
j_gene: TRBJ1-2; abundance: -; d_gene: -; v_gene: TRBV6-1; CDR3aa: CASSEGTEPLGYTF; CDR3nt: TGTGCCAGCAGTGAAGGGACCGAGCCCCTAGGCTACACCTTC
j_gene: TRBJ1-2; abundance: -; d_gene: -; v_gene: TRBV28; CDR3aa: CASSLLAGDLYGYTF; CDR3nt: TGTGCCAGCAGTTTACTAGCAGGGGACCTCTATGGCTACACCTTC
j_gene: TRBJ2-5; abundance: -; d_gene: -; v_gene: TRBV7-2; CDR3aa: CASSLIGKTQYF; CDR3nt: TGTGCCAGCAGCCTGATAGGGAAGACCCAGTACTTC
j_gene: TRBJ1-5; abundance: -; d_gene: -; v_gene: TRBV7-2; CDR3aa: CASSLEYRQPQHF; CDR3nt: TGTGCCAGCAGCTTAGAGTATAGGCAGCCCCAGCATTTT
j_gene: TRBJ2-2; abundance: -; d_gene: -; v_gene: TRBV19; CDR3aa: CASRSQALTGELFF; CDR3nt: TGTGCCAGTAGATCCCAAGCTTTGACCGGGGAGCTGTTTTTT
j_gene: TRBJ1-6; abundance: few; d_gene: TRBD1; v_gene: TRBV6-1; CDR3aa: CASTFYRGNSPLHF; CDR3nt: TGTGCCAGCACTTTTTACAGGGGTAATTCACCCCTCCACTTT
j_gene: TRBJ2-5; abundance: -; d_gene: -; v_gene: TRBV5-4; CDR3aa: CATKVQLKETQYF; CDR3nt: TGTGCCACCAAAGTTCAACTAAAAGAGACCCAGTACTTC
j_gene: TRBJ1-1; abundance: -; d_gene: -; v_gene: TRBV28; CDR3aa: CASSTTNTEAFF; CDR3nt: TGTGCCAGCAGTACAACGAACACTGAAGCTTTCTTT
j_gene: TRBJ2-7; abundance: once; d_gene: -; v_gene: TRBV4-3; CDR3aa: CASSQVAGSSYEQYF; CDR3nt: TGCGCCAGCAGCCAAGTTGCCGGGAGCTCCTACGAGCAGTACTTC
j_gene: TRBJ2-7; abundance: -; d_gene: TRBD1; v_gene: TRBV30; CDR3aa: CAWSRGLGLYEQYF; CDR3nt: TGTGCCTGGAGTAGGGGGCTAGGACTCTACGAGCAGTACTTC
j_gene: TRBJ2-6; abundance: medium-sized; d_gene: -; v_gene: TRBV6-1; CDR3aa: CASNPVGANVLTF; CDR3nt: TGTGCCAGCAACCCGGTTGGGGCCAACGTCCTGACTTTC
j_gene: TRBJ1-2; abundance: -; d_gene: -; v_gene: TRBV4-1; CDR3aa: CASSYQKTGGYGYTF; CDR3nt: TGCGCCAGCAGCTATCAAAAAACAGGCGGCTATGGCTACACCTTC
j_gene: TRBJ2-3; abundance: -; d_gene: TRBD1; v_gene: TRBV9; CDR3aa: CASSVTGLIANTQYF; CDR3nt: TGTGCCAGCAGCGTGACAGGGTTGATAGCGAATACGCAGTATTTT
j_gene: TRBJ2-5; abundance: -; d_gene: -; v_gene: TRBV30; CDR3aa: CAWSRRETQYF; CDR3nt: TGTGCCTGGAGTCGTCGGGAGACCCAGTACTTC
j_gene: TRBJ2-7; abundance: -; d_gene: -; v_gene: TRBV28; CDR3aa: CASNPGWSYEQYF; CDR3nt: TGTGCCAGCAATCCGGGTTGGTCTTACGAGCAGTACTTC
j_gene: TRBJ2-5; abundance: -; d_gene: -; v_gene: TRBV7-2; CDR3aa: CASSFDRQGGTQYF; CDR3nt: TGTGCCAGCAGCTTCGACAGGCAAGGGGGGACCCAGTACTTC
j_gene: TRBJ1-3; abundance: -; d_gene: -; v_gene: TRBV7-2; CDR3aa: CASSLQGSSGNTIYF; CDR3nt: TGTGCCAGCAGTCTACAGGGAAGCTCAGGAAACACCATATATTTT
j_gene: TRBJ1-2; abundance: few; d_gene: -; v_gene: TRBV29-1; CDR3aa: CSVGGGNYGYTF; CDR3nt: TGCAGCGTTGGAGGAGGGAACTATGGCTACACCTTC
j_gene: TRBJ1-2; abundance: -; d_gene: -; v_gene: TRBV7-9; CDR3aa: CASSLAEVGGSSGYTF; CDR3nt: TGTGCCAGCAGCTTAGCGGAAGTCGGGGGGAGTTCTGGCTACACCTTC
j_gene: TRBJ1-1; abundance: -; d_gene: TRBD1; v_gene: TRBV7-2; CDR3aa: CASSTRTGDRTEAFF; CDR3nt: TGTGCCAGCAGCACTCGGACAGGGGATAGGACTGAAGCTTTCTTT
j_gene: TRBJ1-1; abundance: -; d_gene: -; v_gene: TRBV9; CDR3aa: CASSVAPQGEAFF; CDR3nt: TGTGCCAGCAGCGTAGCCCCGCAGGGTGAAGCTTTCTTT
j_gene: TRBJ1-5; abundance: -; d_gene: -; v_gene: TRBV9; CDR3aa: CASSPGGGGNQPQHF; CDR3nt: TGTGCCAGCAGCCCCGGGGGAGGGGGGAATCAGCCCCAGCATTTT